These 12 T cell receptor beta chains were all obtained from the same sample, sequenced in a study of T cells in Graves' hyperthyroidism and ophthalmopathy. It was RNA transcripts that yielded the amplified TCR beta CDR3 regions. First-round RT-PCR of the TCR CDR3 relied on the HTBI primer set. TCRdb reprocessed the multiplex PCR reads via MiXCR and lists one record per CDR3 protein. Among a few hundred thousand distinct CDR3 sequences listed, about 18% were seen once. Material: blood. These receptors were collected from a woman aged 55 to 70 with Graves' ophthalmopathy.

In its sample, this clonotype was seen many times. CDR3 in amino acids: CASSASSPGELFF. The CDR3 DNA follows: TGTGCCAGCAGTGCCAGCTCCCCCGGGGAGCTGTTTTTT. The chain recombines TRBV2 with TRBJ2-2, with D uncertain. This CDR3 has 13 amino acids. Germline V gene sequence: CDR1 SNHLY, CDR2 FYNNEI. The V and J ends lost 4 bases and 6 bases respectively, with 9 bases between them.

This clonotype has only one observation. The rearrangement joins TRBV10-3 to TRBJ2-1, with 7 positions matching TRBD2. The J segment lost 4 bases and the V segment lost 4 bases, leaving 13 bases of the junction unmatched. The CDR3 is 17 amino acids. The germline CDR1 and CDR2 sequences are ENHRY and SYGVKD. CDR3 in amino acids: CAISGPRGTKKYNEQFF. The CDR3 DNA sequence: TGTGCCATCAGTGGTCCCCGTGGGACTAAGAAGTACAATGAGCAGTTCTTC.

CDR3: CASSLIGTDGYTF. CDR3 nucleotide sequence: TGTGCCAGCAGTTTAATCGGGACAGATGGCTACACCTTC. The J gene is TRBJ1-2, the V gene TRBV12-3 or TRBV12-4; 7 nucleotides match TRBD1. This CDR3 spans 13 amino acids. V trimming: 2 bases; J trimming: 6 bases; junction bases outside the gene matches: 3.

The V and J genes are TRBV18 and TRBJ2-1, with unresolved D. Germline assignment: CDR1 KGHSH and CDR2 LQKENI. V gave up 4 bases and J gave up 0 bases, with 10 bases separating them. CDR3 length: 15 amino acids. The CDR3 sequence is CASSLHTDSYNEQFF. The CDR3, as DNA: TGTGCCAGCTCACTCCACACGGACTCCTACAATGAGCAGTTCTTC.

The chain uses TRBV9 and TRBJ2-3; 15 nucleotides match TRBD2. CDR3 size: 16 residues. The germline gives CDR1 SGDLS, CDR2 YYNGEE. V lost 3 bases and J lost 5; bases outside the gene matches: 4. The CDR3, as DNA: TGTGCCAGCAGCGATGGACTAGCGGGGGGGATAGATACGCAGTATTTT. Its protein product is CASSDGLAGGIDTQYF. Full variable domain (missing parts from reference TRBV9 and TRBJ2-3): DSGVTQTPKHLITATGQRVTLRCSPRSGDLSVYWYQQSLDQGLQFLIQYYNGEERAKGNILERFSAQQFPDLHSELNLSSLELGDSALYFCASSDGLAGGIDTQYFGPGTRLTVL.

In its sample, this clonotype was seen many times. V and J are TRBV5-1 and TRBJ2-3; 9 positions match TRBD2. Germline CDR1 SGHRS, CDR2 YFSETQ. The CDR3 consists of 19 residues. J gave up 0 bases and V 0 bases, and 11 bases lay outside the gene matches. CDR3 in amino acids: CASSLEGWASGASTDTQYF. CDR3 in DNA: TGCGCCAGCAGCTTGGAGGGGTGGGCTAGCGGGGCCAGCACAGATACGCAGTATTTT.

CDR3 coding DNA: TGTGCCACCAGCAGAGATCCCCTTCAGCCCCAGCATTTT. As protein: CATSRDPLQPQHF. The V call is TRBV15, the J call TRBJ1-5; D unresolved. There are 13 residues in the CDR3. V was pared by 0 bases and J by 6 bases, with 6 bases between. The germline CDR1 and CDR2 sequences are LNHNV and YYDKDF (reference sequence).

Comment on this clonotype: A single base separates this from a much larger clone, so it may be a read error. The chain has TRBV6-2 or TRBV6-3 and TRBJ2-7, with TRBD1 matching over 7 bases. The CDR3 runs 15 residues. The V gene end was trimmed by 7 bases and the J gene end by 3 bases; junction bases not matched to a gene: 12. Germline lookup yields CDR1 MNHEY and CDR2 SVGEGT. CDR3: CASIGGGWMDYEQYF. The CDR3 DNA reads TGTGCCAGCATAGGGGGCGGCTGGATGGACTACGAGCAGTACTTC.

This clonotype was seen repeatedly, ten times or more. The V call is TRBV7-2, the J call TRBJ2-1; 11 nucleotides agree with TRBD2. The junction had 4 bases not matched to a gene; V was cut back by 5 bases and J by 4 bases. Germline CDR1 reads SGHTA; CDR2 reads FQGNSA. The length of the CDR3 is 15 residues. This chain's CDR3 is CASSRTSGLYNEQFF. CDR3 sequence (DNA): TGTGCCAGCAGCCGGACTAGCGGGCTTTACAATGAGCAGTTCTTC.

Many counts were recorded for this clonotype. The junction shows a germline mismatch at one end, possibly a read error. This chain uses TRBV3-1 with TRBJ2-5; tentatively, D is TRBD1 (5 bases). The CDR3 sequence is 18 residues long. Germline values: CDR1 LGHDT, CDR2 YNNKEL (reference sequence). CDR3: CASRQGARHLIAGETQYF. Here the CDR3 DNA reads TGTGCCAGCAGACAAGGGGCGAGACACCTTATAGCCGGTGAGACCCAGTACTTC.

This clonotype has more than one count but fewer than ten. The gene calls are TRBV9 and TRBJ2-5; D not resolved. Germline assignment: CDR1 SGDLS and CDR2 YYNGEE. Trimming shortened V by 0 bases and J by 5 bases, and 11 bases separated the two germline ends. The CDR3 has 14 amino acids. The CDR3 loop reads CASSVDLASETQYF. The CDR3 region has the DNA TGTGCCAGCAGCGTAGATTTGGCGTCCGAGACCCAGTACTTC.

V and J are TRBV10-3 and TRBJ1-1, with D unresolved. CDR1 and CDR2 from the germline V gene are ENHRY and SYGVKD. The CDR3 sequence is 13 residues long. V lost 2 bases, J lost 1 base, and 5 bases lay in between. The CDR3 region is CAISEIGNTEAFF. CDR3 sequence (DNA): TGTGCCATCAGTGAGATAGGGAACACTGAAGCTTTCTTT.